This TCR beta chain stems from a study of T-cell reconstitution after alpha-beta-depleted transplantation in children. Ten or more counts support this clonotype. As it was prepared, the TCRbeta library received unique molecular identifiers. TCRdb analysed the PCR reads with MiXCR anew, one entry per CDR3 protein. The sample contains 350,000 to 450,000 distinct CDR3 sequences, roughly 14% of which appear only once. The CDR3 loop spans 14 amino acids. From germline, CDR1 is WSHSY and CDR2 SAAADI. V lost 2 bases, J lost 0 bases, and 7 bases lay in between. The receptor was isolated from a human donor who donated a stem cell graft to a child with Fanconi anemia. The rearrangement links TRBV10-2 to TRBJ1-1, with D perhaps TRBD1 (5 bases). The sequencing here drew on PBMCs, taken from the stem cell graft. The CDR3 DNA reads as TGCGCCAGCAGTGAGGACAGTTTGAACACTGAAGCTTTCTTT. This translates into CASSEDSLNTEAFF.